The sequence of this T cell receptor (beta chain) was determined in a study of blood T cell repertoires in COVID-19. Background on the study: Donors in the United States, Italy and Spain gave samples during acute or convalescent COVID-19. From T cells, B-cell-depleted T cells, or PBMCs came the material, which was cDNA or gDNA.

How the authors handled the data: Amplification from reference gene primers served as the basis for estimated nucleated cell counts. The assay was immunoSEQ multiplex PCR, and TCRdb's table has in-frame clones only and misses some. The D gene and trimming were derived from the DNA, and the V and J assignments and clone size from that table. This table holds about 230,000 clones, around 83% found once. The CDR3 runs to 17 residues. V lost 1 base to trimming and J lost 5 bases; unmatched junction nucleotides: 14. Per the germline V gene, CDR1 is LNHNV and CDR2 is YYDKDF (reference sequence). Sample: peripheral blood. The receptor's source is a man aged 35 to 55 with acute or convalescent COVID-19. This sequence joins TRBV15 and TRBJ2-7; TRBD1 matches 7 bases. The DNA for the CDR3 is TGTGCCACCAGCAGAGCTCCGACCGGACAGGTGAGGAACGAGCAGTACTTC. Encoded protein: CATSRAPTGQVRNEQYF. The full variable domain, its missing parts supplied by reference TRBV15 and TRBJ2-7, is DAMVIQNPRYQVTQFGKPVTLSCSQTLNHNVMYWYQQKSSQAPKLLFHYYDKDFNNEADTPDNFQSRRPNTSFCFLDIRSPGLGDTAMYLCATSRAPTGQVRNEQYFGPGTRLTVT.